The rows below give T cell receptor beta chains drawn from one sample of a study of T cell changes during pregnancy in multiple sclerosis. Using immunoSEQ multiplex PCR, the repertoire was profiled, and TCRdb retains in-frame clones only, with some absent. The data show about 48,000 clones, roughly 94% seen once. The specimen comprised CD4+ T cells from peripheral blood mononuclear cells, sampled in the first trimester of pregnancy. Every receptor here comes from a female donor with multiple sclerosis, enrolled in a pregnancy study. Each CDR3 is given with its conserved first and last residue. The order of the fields is V gene, J gene, D gene, clone size, CDR3 DNA, CDR3 protein. The D gene is left open where the match is weak. Size is omitted from some rows. Given values are once, few, many or a class for expanded clones.

TRBV10-3,TRBJ1-2,TRBD1,-,TGTGCCATCAGTGAGCCGACAGGGGAGAGGAACTATGGCTACACCTTC,CAISEPTGERNYGYTF
TRBV5-1,TRBJ2-2,TRBD2,-,TGCGCCAGCAGCCTACTAGCGGGGGCGGACGGGGAGCTGTTTTTT,CASSLLAGADGELFF
TRBV5-4,TRBJ1-1,TRBD1,-,TGTGCCAGCAGCCCCGCTACAGGGGCTGAAGCTTTCTTT,CASSPATGAEAFF
TRBV4-2,TRBJ2-7,-,few,TGTGCCAGCAGCCAAGACGTCGGGGGATCGGGCGAGCAGTACTTC,CASSQDVGGSGEQYF
TRBV19,TRBJ2-6,TRBD1,-,TGTGCCAGTAGTCCGGACAGGGGGTTCTCTGGGGCCAACGTCCTGACTTTC,CASSPDRGFSGANVLTF
TRBV4-1,TRBJ1-6,-,few,TGCGCCAGCAGCCTTAACAGGGCGAGTATGAATTCACCCCTCCACTTT,CASSLNRASMNSPLHF
TRBV6-1,TRBJ2-3,-,-,TGTGCCAGCAGTGTCAGGGATGGCGCAGATACGCAGTATTTT,CASSVRDGADTQYF
TRBV5-1,TRBJ2-7,-,-,TGCGCCAGCAGCTTGGACTCAGGGTTGGATTACGAGCAGTACTTC,CASSLDSGLDYEQYF
TRBV10-2,TRBJ2-3,-,-,TGCGCCAGCAGTGAGTGGCAGAGCACAGATACGCAGTATTTT,CASSEWQSTDTQYF
TRBV6-5,TRBJ2-1,TRBD1,-,TGTGCCAGCAGGGCGACAGGGGGGTTTTACAATGAGCAGTTCTTC,CASRATGGFYNEQFF
TRBV19,TRBJ1-1,TRBD1,-,TGTGCCAGTAGTAACACAGGGGCACGGAACACTGAAGCTTTCTTT,CASSNTGARNTEAFF
TRBV6-6,TRBJ1-4,TRBD1,-,TGTGCCAGCAGACGCGGGACAGAGCCAGAAAAACTGTTTTTT,CASRRGTEPEKLFF
TRBV6-1,TRBJ2-3,TRBD1,-,TGTGCCAGCAATCCGGGACAGCACACAGATACGCAGTATTTT,CASNPGQHTDTQYF
TRBV5-1,TRBJ2-1,-,-,TGCGCCAGCAGCTTGGGGACAGTGTACAATGAGCAGTTCTTC,CASSLGTVYNEQFF
TRBV18,TRBJ1-1,-,-,TGTGCCAGCTCACCACTACACAGGAACACTGAAGCTTTCTTT,CASSPLHRNTEAFF
TRBV7-2,TRBJ2-1,-,once,TGTGCCAGCAGCTTGGAGAACTACTATTACAATGAGCAGTTCTTC,CASSLENYYYNEQFF
TRBV19,TRBJ2-7,-,once,TGTGCCAGTAGTATCGGTGCGACCTACGAGCAGTACTTC,CASSIGATYEQYF
TRBV19,TRBJ2-7,-,-,TGTGCCAGTAGTTCCCGACAGGCGCCTACCTACGAGCAGTACTTC,CASSSRQAPTYEQYF
TRBV18,TRBJ1-3,-,-,TGTGCCAGCTCACCACGCGGAGAGTTTCTCTCTGGAAACACCATATATTTT,CASSPRGEFLSGNTIYF
TRBV13,TRBJ1-3,-,-,TGTGCCAGCGGTGAACCGACAGTCTCTGGAAACACCATATATTTT,CASGEPTVSGNTIYF
TRBV5-8,TRBJ2-3,TRBD1,-,TGTGCCAGCAGCCGCCGACAGGGAAAGGCAGATACGCAGTATTTT,CASSRRQGKADTQYF
TRBV15,TRBJ2-7,TRBD2,-,TGTGCCACCAGCAGAGCCTCCGCCCGTGGGGGGGACCTCACCCCCTACTACTACGAGCAGTACTTC,CATSRASARGGDLTPYYYEQYF
TRBV30,TRBJ2-7,TRBD1,-,TGTGCCTGGAAGGGCAGGGGGCGAGACCACGAGCAGTACTTC,CAWKGRGRDHEQYF
TRBV5-6,TRBJ2-1,TRBD1,-,TGTGCCAGCAGCTTCGGGACAGGGTATAATGAGCAGTTCTTC,CASSFGTGYNEQFF
TRBV18,TRBJ1-1,-,-,TGTGCCAGCTCACCACCGAACGGGTTGGTCACTGAAGCTTTCTTT,CASSPPNGLVTEAFF
TRBV7-2,TRBJ2-5,TRBD1,-,TGTGCCAGCAGCCCCCTGGACAGGGGGAGGGAGACCCAGTACTTC,CASSPLDRGRETQYF
TRBV29-1,TRBJ2-7,TRBD1,-,TGCAGCGTTGTGGGACAGGGGTACGAGCAGTACTTC,CSVVGQGYEQYF
TRBV2,TRBJ2-7,TRBD1,-,TGTGCCAGTGGGACAGTCTACGAGCAGTACTTC,CASGTVYEQYF
TRBV5-1,TRBJ2-1,TRBD2,-,TGCGCCAGCAGCTTGGACGGCGGGGGGTTGTCCTACAATGAGCAGTTCTTC,CASSLDGGGLSYNEQFF
TRBV18,TRBJ1-1,TRBD1,once,TGTGCCAGCTCACTGGGACAGGGCACTGAAGCTTTCTTT,CASSLGQGTEAFF
TRBV18,TRBJ2-7,TRBD1,-,TGTGCCAGCTCACTAGCGACAGGGGGTATCTACGAGCAGTACTTC,CASSLATGGIYEQYF
TRBV5-5,TRBJ1-1,TRBD1,-,TGTGCCAGCAGCTTGTATTTGAGACAGGGCAGCACTGAAGCTTTCTTT,CASSLYLRQGSTEAFF
TRBV5-1,TRBJ2-7,-,-,TGCGCCAGCAAAGTAGTGGACAGATCCTACGAGCAGTACTTC,CASKVVDRSYEQYF
TRBV6-5,TRBJ1-3,-,-,TGTGCCAGCAGTCAGATAGCCTTTACTGGAAACACCATATATTTT,CASSQIAFTGNTIYF
TRBV19,TRBJ2-7,-,-,TGTGCCACCACCGCCCTCGCGACCAGATCCCGGAGGCGGGTATACGAGCAGTACTTC,CATTALATRSRRRVYEQYF
TRBV12-5,TRBJ1-5,-,-,TGTGCTAGTGGTTTGGCAGGTGATCAGCCCCAGCATTTT,CASGLAGDQPQHF
TRBV9,TRBJ1-3,TRBD1,-,TGTGCCAGCAGCGCTAGAGGACAGGGGGGTAACACCATATATTTT,CASSARGQGGNTIYF
TRBV18,TRBJ2-7,-,-,TGTGCCAGCTCACCAGGAGGGAACTACGAGCAGTACTTC,CASSPGGNYEQYF
TRBV6-5,TRBJ1-4,-,-,TGTGCCACTTCGCGGGCTAATGAAAAACTGTTTTTT,CATSRANEKLFF
TRBV5-4,TRBJ1-6,-,-,TGTGCCAGCAGCTTGTCTCCCCTGGCAGGGCGGAATTCACCCCTCCACTTT,CASSLSPLAGRNSPLHF
TRBV5-1,TRBJ1-1,-,-,TGCGCCAGCAGCTCGGGCCACGGGATCGGGAACACTGAAGCTTTCTTT,CASSSGHGIGNTEAFF
TRBV4-2,TRBJ2-2,TRBD1,-,TGTGCCAGCAGCCAAGATCGCGGACAGGGGGCCCCCGGGGAGCTGTTTTTT,CASSQDRGQGAPGELFF
TRBV19,TRBJ1-1,TRBD1,-,TGTGCCAGTACTTCCCGGACAGGGAATCCGGCTTTCTTT,CASTSRTGNPAFF
TRBV5-6,TRBJ2-7,TRBD1,-,TGTGCCAGCAGCTCGGACAGGGGGTACGAGCAGTACTTC,CASSSDRGYEQYF
TRBV6-1,TRBJ2-3,TRBD1,once,TGTGCCAGCAGTGAACACAGGGGACAGGGCACAGATACGCAGTATTTT,CASSEHRGQGTDTQYF
TRBV5-1,TRBJ2-3,TRBD1,-,TGCGCCAGCAGCTTGCCCCGCAGGGGGCAAGATACGCAGTATTTT,CASSLPRRGQDTQYF
TRBV5-6,TRBJ1-6,-,-,TGTGCCACCAACTGGGGCCGCTCCTATAATTCACCCCTCCACTTT,CATNWGRSYNSPLHF
TRBV5-6,TRBJ2-3,-,-,TGTGCCAGCAGCTTGCACGGTAGCACAGATACGCAGTATTTT,CASSLHGSTDTQYF
TRBV25-1,TRBJ1-2,-,-,TGTGCCAGCAGTGAGTCGGGGTGGCGAGGCTACACCTTC,CASSESGWRGYTF
TRBV19,TRBJ2-7,-,-,TGTGCCAGTAGTATACGTGAACCGAAAGGGGGTTCCGAGCAGTACTTC,CASSIREPKGGSEQYF
TRBV2,TRBJ1-1,TRBD1,-,TGTGCCAGCAGTGGGACAGGGCCCCGAGTGAACACTGAAGCTTTCTTT,CASSGTGPRVNTEAFF